Listed below are T cell receptor beta chains from one sample, sequenced in a study of response to subunit inactivated influenza vaccine. TCRdb re-called the RT-PCR reads through MiXCR, storing one row per CDR3 protein. The table records 400,000 to 550,000 distinct CDR3 sequences, 25% of them present only once. Specimen: CD4+ T cells sorted from PBMCs, collected around 5 days after vaccination. These TCRs come from a man between 45 and 60 years old who received an inactivated influenza vaccine. Each CDR3 is given with its conserved first and last residue. The D gene is left open where the match is weak. Only some rows state a clone size, as once, few, many or a class for expanded clones.

j_gene: TRBJ1-2; abundance: NA; d_gene: NA; v_gene: TRBV19; CDR3nt: TGTGCCACCCAATACGTGGGGGCGCGTGGCTACACCTTC; CDR3aa: CATQYVGARGYTF
j_gene: TRBJ2-5; abundance: NA; d_gene: TRBD1; v_gene: TRBV5-1; CDR3nt: TGCGCCAGCAGCATTGGGACAGGGAGTCGTGAGACCCAGTACTTC; CDR3aa: CASSIGTGSRETQYF
j_gene: TRBJ2-3; abundance: NA; d_gene: NA; v_gene: TRBV6-5; CDR3nt: TGTGCCAGCAGTTACCCGGAGGGCACAGATACGCAGTATTTT; CDR3aa: CASSYPEGTDTQYF
j_gene: TRBJ2-3; abundance: NA; d_gene: NA; v_gene: TRBV24-1; CDR3nt: TGTGCCACCAGTGATCCGCTTTCAATTGGGGATACGCAGTATTTT; CDR3aa: CATSDPLSIGDTQYF
j_gene: TRBJ2-1; abundance: NA; d_gene: NA; v_gene: TRBV7-2; CDR3nt: TGTGCCAGCAGCTTAGACGGAGGTGAGCAGTTCTTC; CDR3aa: CASSLDGGEQFF
j_gene: TRBJ2-1; abundance: NA; d_gene: TRBD2; v_gene: TRBV6-1; CDR3nt: TGTGCCAGCAGTGTAATTCGTATAGCGGGGTCGGGTGAGCAGTTCTTC; CDR3aa: CASSVIRIAGSGEQFF
j_gene: TRBJ2-7; abundance: few; d_gene: TRBD2; v_gene: TRBV10-3; CDR3nt: TGTGCCATCAGTGACTTAGCGGGAGCCCACGAGCAGTACTTC; CDR3aa: CAISDLAGAHEQYF
j_gene: TRBJ2-5; abundance: NA; d_gene: TRBD2; v_gene: TRBV6-2/TRBV6-3; CDR3nt: TGTGCCAGCCAAGGCGGGGGGCGTAGCCGAGAGACCCAGTACTTC; CDR3aa: CASQGGGRSRETQYF
j_gene: TRBJ2-7; abundance: few; d_gene: TRBD2; v_gene: TRBV6-2/TRBV6-3; CDR3nt: TGTGCCAGCAGTTACGAGGGGACTAGCGGGAGTTTATACGAGCAGTACTTC; CDR3aa: CASSYEGTSGSLYEQYF
j_gene: TRBJ2-1; abundance: NA; d_gene: NA; v_gene: TRBV20-1; CDR3nt: TGCAGTGCTAGTTCGGGAATAGGTGGAAATGAGCAGTTCTTC; CDR3aa: CSASSGIGGNEQFF
j_gene: TRBJ2-1; abundance: NA; d_gene: NA; v_gene: TRBV15; CDR3nt: TGTGCCACCAGCAGAGATTGGATGAGCTCCTACAATGAGCAGTTCTTC; CDR3aa: CATSRDWMSSYNEQFF
j_gene: TRBJ2-2; abundance: few; d_gene: NA; v_gene: TRBV6-1; CDR3nt: TGTGCCAGCAGGAAAACAGGGATCAACACCGGGGAGCTGTTTTTT; CDR3aa: CASRKTGINTGELFF
j_gene: TRBJ1-4; abundance: few; d_gene: TRBD1; v_gene: TRBV4-2; CDR3nt: TGTGCCAGCAGCCAGGCCTTTGGACAGGGGGAAGAAAAACTGTTTTTT; CDR3aa: CASSQAFGQGEEKLFF
j_gene: TRBJ2-7; abundance: few; d_gene: TRBD2; v_gene: TRBV7-2; CDR3nt: TGTGCCAGCAGCAGAGCTGGACTAGCGGGGGACTCCTACGAGCAGTACTTC; CDR3aa: CASSRAGLAGDSYEQYF
j_gene: TRBJ2-7; abundance: NA; d_gene: TRBD2; v_gene: TRBV10-3; CDR3nt: TGTGCCACCCAACTAGCGGATGCCTACGAGCAGTACTTC; CDR3aa: CATQLADAYEQYF
j_gene: TRBJ2-5; abundance: few; d_gene: NA; v_gene: TRBV25-1; CDR3nt: TGTGCCAGCAGTGAACTTCGCGGGGCTCGAGCAGAGACCCAGTACTTC; CDR3aa: CASSELRGARAETQYF
j_gene: TRBJ1-1; abundance: NA; d_gene: TRBD1; v_gene: TRBV30; CDR3nt: TGTGCCTGGAGTTTCAAACAGGGGGCAGGGAGGGCTTTCTTT; CDR3aa: CAWSFKQGAGRAFF
j_gene: TRBJ2-7; abundance: once; d_gene: TRBD1; v_gene: TRBV5-1; CDR3nt: TGCGCCAGCGGACAGGGGGGCTCCTACGAGCAGTACTTC; CDR3aa: CASGQGGSYEQYF
j_gene: TRBJ2-1; abundance: NA; d_gene: NA; v_gene: TRBV7-6; CDR3nt: TGTGCCAGCAGCAGTATGGCAAGCACCTACAATGAGCAGTTCTTC; CDR3aa: CASSSMASTYNEQFF
j_gene: TRBJ1-3; abundance: few; d_gene: NA; v_gene: TRBV4-3; CDR3nt: TGCGCCAGCAGCCAAGACGGTCAATTCTTCGGAAACACCATATATTTT; CDR3aa: CASSQDGQFFGNTIYF
j_gene: TRBJ2-3; abundance: few; d_gene: TRBD2; v_gene: TRBV20-1; CDR3nt: TGCAGTGCTAGGTCCTGGAGAGGGAGGGCTAGCACAGATACGCAGTATTTT; CDR3aa: CSARSWRGRASTDTQYF
j_gene: TRBJ2-7; abundance: few; d_gene: NA; v_gene: TRBV7-9; CDR3nt: TGTGCCAGCAGCCCGACAGGTTTCGCCTACGAGCAGTACTTC; CDR3aa: CASSPTGFAYEQYF
j_gene: TRBJ2-3; abundance: NA; d_gene: TRBD2; v_gene: TRBV7-2; CDR3nt: TGTGCCAGCAGCTTACAAGCGGGGGATGCAGATACGCAGTATTTT; CDR3aa: CASSLQAGDADTQYF
j_gene: TRBJ2-2; abundance: few; d_gene: NA; v_gene: TRBV7-2; CDR3nt: TGTGCCAGCAGCTTAGCGCAAGTACCCGGGGAGCTGTTTTTT; CDR3aa: CASSLAQVPGELFF
j_gene: TRBJ2-2; abundance: NA; d_gene: TRBD1; v_gene: TRBV3-1; CDR3nt: TGTGCCAGCAGCCCGGGACAGGGGGGGAACACCGGGGAGCTGTTTTTT; CDR3aa: CASSPGQGGNTGELFF
j_gene: TRBJ2-2; abundance: NA; d_gene: NA; v_gene: TRBV5-1; CDR3nt: TGCGCCAGCAGCTTGGTGGCAGCCCACACCGGGGAGCTGTTTTTT; CDR3aa: CASSLVAAHTGELFF
j_gene: TRBJ2-2; abundance: NA; d_gene: NA; v_gene: TRBV7-2; CDR3nt: TGTGCCAGCAGCTTAGCACAGACCACCGGGGAGCTGTTTTTT; CDR3aa: CASSLAQTTGELFF
j_gene: TRBJ2-1; abundance: NA; d_gene: TRBD2; v_gene: TRBV7-2; CDR3nt: TGTGCCAGCAGCTTTACTGGCGGGGGGGCAGAGCAGTTCTTC; CDR3aa: CASSFTGGGAEQFF
j_gene: TRBJ2-1; abundance: NA; d_gene: NA; v_gene: TRBV6-1; CDR3nt: TGTGCCAGCAGTGTCAATCCGGGTAGTTACAATGAGCAGTTCTTC; CDR3aa: CASSVNPGSYNEQFF
j_gene: TRBJ2-7; abundance: few; d_gene: NA; v_gene: TRBV20-1; CDR3nt: TGCAGTGCTAGAGATCCAGGTAGCCAGTCCTACGAGCAGTACTTC; CDR3aa: CSARDPGSQSYEQYF
j_gene: TRBJ2-7; abundance: NA; d_gene: NA; v_gene: TRBV12-3/TRBV12-4; CDR3nt: TGTGCCAGCAGTATCGGGGAATACTCCTACGAGCAGTACTTC; CDR3aa: CASSIGEYSYEQYF
j_gene: TRBJ2-7; abundance: few; d_gene: TRBD1; v_gene: TRBV12-3/TRBV12-4; CDR3nt: TGTGCCAGCAGTTTTTTGACAGGGGCCTACGAGCAGTACTTC; CDR3aa: CASSFLTGAYEQYF
j_gene: TRBJ2-2; abundance: NA; d_gene: TRBD1; v_gene: TRBV7-2; CDR3nt: TGTGCCAGCAGTCTGACAGGGGGTACGAACACCGGGGAGCTGTTTTTT; CDR3aa: CASSLTGGTNTGELFF
j_gene: TRBJ2-7; abundance: NA; d_gene: NA; v_gene: TRBV11-1; CDR3nt: TGTGCCAGCAGCACCGGGTTTTGGACAGCCTTAAACGAGCAGTACTTC; CDR3aa: CASSTGFWTALNEQYF
j_gene: TRBJ2-7; abundance: NA; d_gene: NA; v_gene: TRBV7-2; CDR3nt: TGTGCCAGCAGTGTCGCGGGGCGGTCCTACGAGCAGTACTTC; CDR3aa: CASSVAGRSYEQYF
j_gene: TRBJ1-5; abundance: few; d_gene: NA; v_gene: TRBV29-1; CDR3nt: TGCAGCGTTGGGAGGCAGGGGAATCAGCCCCAGCATTTT; CDR3aa: CSVGRQGNQPQHF
j_gene: TRBJ2-1; abundance: NA; d_gene: TRBD2; v_gene: TRBV20-1; CDR3nt: TGCAGTGCTAGTAGAGAGGGACTAGCCCCCAATGAGCAGTTCTTC; CDR3aa: CSASREGLAPNEQFF
j_gene: TRBJ1-4; abundance: few; d_gene: TRBD1; v_gene: TRBV5-1; CDR3nt: TGCGCCAGCAGCCCAGGACAGGGGGCCTTTGCTAATGAAAAACTGTTTTTT; CDR3aa: CASSPGQGAFANEKLFF
j_gene: TRBJ1-6; abundance: NA; d_gene: TRBD1; v_gene: TRBV10-3; CDR3nt: TGTGCCATCAGCCCGGGACAGGACTCATCACCCCTCCACTTT; CDR3aa: CAISPGQDSSPLHF
j_gene: TRBJ2-7; abundance: NA; d_gene: TRBD2; v_gene: TRBV14; CDR3nt: TGTGCCAGCAGCGCCCTCGGGGGGGCCTACGAGCAGTACTTC; CDR3aa: CASSALGGAYEQYF
j_gene: TRBJ2-1; abundance: NA; d_gene: NA; v_gene: TRBV4-3; CDR3nt: TGCGCCAGCAGCCAAGTTCATGGTAGCCTCCATGAGCAGTTCTTC; CDR3aa: CASSQVHGSLHEQFF
j_gene: TRBJ2-2; abundance: NA; d_gene: NA; v_gene: TRBV7-9; CDR3nt: TGTGCCAGCAGCTTGTCTAGCGTCGGGGAGCTGTTTTTT; CDR3aa: CASSLSSVGELFF
j_gene: TRBJ2-1; abundance: few; d_gene: NA; v_gene: TRBV28; CDR3nt: TGTGCCAGCAGTTTGATTCGCTCCTACAATGAGCAGTTCTTC; CDR3aa: CASSLIRSYNEQFF
j_gene: TRBJ2-5; abundance: few; d_gene: TRBD1; v_gene: TRBV6-1; CDR3nt: TGTGCCAGCAGGAAACGACAGGGGGACCGGGAGACCCAGTACTTC; CDR3aa: CASRKRQGDRETQYF
j_gene: TRBJ2-7; abundance: NA; d_gene: NA; v_gene: TRBV2; CDR3nt: TGTGCCAGCCATTCGCAAGTAAGCGAGCAGTACTTC; CDR3aa: CASHSQVSEQYF
j_gene: TRBJ2-5; abundance: few; d_gene: NA; v_gene: TRBV20-1; CDR3nt: TGCAGTGCTAGAGATACAGGAATAGCCGAGACCCAGTACTTC; CDR3aa: CSARDTGIAETQYF
j_gene: TRBJ2-2; abundance: NA; d_gene: NA; v_gene: TRBV12-1; CDR3nt: TGTGCCAGCAGCCCCTACCATATCGCGAACACCGGGGAGCTGTTTTTT; CDR3aa: CASSPYHIANTGELFF
j_gene: TRBJ2-1; abundance: NA; d_gene: TRBD2; v_gene: TRBV10-3; CDR3nt: TGTGCCATCAGTGATGGGGGGGGGGATGAGCAGTTCTTC; CDR3aa: CAISDGGGDEQFF
j_gene: TRBJ1-4; abundance: NA; d_gene: NA; v_gene: TRBV7-8; CDR3nt: TGTGCCAGCAGCTTAGCGGGGACTACTAATGAAAAACTGTTTTTT; CDR3aa: CASSLAGTTNEKLFF
j_gene: TRBJ2-3; abundance: NA; d_gene: TRBD1; v_gene: TRBV10-1; CDR3nt: TGCGCCAGCAGCCCCGGGACAGGGGCAATACGTGATACGCAGTATTTT; CDR3aa: CASSPGTGAIRDTQYF
j_gene: TRBJ2-2; abundance: NA; d_gene: NA; v_gene: TRBV28; CDR3nt: TGTGCCAGCCGCGAGACAGCCCCGGGGCACACCGGGGAGCTGTTTTTT; CDR3aa: CASRETAPGHTGELFF
j_gene: TRBJ2-5; abundance: NA; d_gene: TRBD1; v_gene: TRBV14; CDR3nt: TGTGCCAGCAGCCAGGACAGGGCGGTGGGGACCCAGTACTTC; CDR3aa: CASSQDRAVGTQYF
j_gene: TRBJ2-1; abundance: NA; d_gene: NA; v_gene: TRBV6-1; CDR3nt: TGTGCCACCACCATTGCAGCTGGACGGATCTCCCCTGGGCTGTTCTTC; CDR3aa: CATTIAAGRISPGLFF
j_gene: TRBJ2-5; abundance: few; d_gene: TRBD2; v_gene: TRBV29-1; CDR3nt: TGCAGCGTGGCGCGGGACAGTTCAAGTCGCGGGAGGGGGGAGACCCAGTACTTC; CDR3aa: CSVARDSSSRGRGETQYF
j_gene: TRBJ1-1; abundance: NA; d_gene: NA; v_gene: TRBV3-1; CDR3nt: TGTGCCAGCAGTTCCGGGGCGAACACTGAAGCTTTCTTT; CDR3aa: CASSSGANTEAFF
j_gene: TRBJ2-7; abundance: few; d_gene: TRBD1; v_gene: TRBV7-2; CDR3nt: TGTGCCAGCAGACAGGGACAGGGTGAGGGAGCCTACGAGCAGTACTTC; CDR3aa: CASRQGQGEGAYEQYF
j_gene: TRBJ1-3; abundance: NA; d_gene: NA; v_gene: TRBV7-9; CDR3nt: TGTGCCAGCAGCACTGATGGGGGAGGAAACACCATATATTTT; CDR3aa: CASSTDGGGNTIYF
j_gene: TRBJ2-1; abundance: NA; d_gene: TRBD2; v_gene: TRBV3-1; CDR3nt: TGTGCCAGCAGCCAAAGTCGGGAGGCCCATGAGCAGTTCTTC; CDR3aa: CASSQSREAHEQFF
j_gene: TRBJ2-3; abundance: NA; d_gene: TRBD1; v_gene: TRBV5-5; CDR3nt: TGTGCCAGCAGCTGGGGACAGCGAGAGGCGCAATCGCAGTATTTT; CDR3aa: CASSWGQREAQSQYF